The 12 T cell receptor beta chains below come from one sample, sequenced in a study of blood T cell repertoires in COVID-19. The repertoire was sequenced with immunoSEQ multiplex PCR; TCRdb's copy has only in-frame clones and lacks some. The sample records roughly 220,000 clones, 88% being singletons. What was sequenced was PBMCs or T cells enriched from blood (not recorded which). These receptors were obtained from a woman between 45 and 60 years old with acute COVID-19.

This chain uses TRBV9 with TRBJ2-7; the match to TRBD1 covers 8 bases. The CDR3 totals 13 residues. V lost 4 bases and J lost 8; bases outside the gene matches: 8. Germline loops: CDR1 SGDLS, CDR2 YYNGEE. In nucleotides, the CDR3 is TGTGCCAGCAGCCCAGGGACAGGCCGTCAGCAGTACTTC. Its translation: CASSPGTGRQQYF.

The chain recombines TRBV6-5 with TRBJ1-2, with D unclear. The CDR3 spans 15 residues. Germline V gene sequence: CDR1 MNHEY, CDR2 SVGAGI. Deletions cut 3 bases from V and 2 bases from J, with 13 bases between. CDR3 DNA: TGTGCCAGCAGTTATATGGGAGACGGCAACTATGGCTACACCTTC. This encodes CASSYMGDGNYGYTF.

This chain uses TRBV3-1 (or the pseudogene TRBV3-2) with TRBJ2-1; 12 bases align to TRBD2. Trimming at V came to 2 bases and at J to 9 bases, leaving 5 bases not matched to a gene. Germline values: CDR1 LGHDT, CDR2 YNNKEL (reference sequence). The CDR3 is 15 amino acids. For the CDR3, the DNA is TGTGCCAGCAGCCAAACCGGGACTAGCGGGCGTGAGCAGTTCTTC. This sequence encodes CASSQTGTSGREQFF.

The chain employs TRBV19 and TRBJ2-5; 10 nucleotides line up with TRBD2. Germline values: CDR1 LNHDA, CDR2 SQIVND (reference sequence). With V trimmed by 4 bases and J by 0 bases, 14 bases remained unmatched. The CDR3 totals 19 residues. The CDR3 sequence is CASSTRTSGRRGYQETQYF. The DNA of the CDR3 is TGTGCCAGTAGTACCCGGACTAGCGGCCGCAGGGGATACCAAGAGACCCAGTACTTC. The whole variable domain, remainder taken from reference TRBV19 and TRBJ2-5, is DGGITQSPKYLFRKEGQNVTLSCEQNLNHDAMYWYRQDPGQGLRLIYYSQIVNDFQKGDIAEGYSVSREKKESFPLTVTSAQKNPTAFYLCASSTRTSGRRGYQETQYFGPGTRLLVL.

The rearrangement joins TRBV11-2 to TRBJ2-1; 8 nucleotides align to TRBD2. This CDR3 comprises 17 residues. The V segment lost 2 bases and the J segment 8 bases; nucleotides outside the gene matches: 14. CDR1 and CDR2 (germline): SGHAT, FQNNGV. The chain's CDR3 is CASSLIPRAGATDEQFF. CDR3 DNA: TGTGCCAGCAGCTTAATCCCTCGAGCGGGAGCAACCGATGAGCAGTTCTTC.

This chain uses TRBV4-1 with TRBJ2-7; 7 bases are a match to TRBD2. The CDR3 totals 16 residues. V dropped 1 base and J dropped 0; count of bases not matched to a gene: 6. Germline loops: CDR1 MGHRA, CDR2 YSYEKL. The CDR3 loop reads CASSQVMSGVSYEQYF. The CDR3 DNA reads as TGCGCCAGCAGCCAAGTTATGAGCGGGGTCTCCTACGAGCAGTACTTC.

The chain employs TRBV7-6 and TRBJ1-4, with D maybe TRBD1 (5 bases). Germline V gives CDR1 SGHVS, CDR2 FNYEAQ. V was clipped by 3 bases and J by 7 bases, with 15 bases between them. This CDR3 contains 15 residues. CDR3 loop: CASSFGGERIEKLFF. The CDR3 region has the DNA TGTGCCAGCAGCTTCGGGGGAGAGAGGATTGAAAAACTGTTTTTT.

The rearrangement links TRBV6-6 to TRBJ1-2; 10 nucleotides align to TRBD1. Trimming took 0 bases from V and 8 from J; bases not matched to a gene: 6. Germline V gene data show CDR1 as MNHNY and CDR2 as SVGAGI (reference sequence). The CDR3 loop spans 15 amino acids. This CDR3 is CASSYSAGTGEGYTF. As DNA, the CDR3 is TGTGCCAGCAGTTACTCGGCCGGGACAGGGGAAGGCTACACCTTC.

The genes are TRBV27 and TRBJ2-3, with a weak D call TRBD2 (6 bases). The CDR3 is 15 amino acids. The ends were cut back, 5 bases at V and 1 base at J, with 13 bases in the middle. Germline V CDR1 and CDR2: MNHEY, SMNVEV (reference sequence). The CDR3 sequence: CASSIPSSGTDTQYF. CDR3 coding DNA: TGTGCCAGCAGTATTCCCTCTAGCGGCACAGATACGCAGTATTTT.

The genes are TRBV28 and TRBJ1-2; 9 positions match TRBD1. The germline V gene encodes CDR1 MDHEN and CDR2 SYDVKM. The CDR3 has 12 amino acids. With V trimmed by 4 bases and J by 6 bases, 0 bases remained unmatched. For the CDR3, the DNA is TGTGCCAGCAGTTGGGACAGGGATGGCTACACCTTC. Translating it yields CASSWDRDGYTF.

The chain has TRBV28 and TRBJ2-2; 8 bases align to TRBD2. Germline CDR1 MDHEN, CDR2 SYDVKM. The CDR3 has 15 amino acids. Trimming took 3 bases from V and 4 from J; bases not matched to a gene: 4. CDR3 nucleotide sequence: TGTGCCAGCAGTTTCAGCGGGAGAGGCACCGGGGAGCTGTTTTTT. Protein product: CASSFSGRGTGELFF.

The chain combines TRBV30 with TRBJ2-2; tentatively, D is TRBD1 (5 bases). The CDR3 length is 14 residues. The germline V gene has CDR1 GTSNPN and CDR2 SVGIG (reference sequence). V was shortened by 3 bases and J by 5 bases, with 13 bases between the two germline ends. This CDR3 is CAWSRLRVTGELFF. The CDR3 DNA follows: TGTGCCTGGAGCCGTCTCAGGGTTACCGGGGAGCTGTTTTTT. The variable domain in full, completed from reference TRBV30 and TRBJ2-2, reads SQTIHQWPATLVQPVGSPLSLECTVEGTSNPNLYWYRQAAGRGLQLLFYSVGIGQISSEVPQNLSASRPQDRQFILSSKKLLLSDSGFYLCAWSRLRVTGELFFGEGSRLTVL.